This T cell receptor (beta chain) emerged from a study of T-cell memory formation after mild COVID-19. Broader study findings: Second-wave clones that peaked on day 37 lacked confirmed SARS-CoV-2 specificity.

Remarks on this clonotype: Its target is not known.

Per germline, CDR1 MNHEY and CDR2 SVGAGI. V shed 4 bases and J 6 bases; nucleotides not matched to a gene: 5. The CDR3 extends over 15 amino acids. 5'RACE with constant-segment primers built TCRalpha and TCRbeta cDNA libraries with UMIs. TCRdb recomputed calls from the 5' RACE reads with MiXCR, one row per CDR3 protein. The sample records fewer than 450,000 distinct CDR3 sequences, under 25% being singletons. The source material was PBMCs or a T cell subset sorted from them (not recorded which). The chain links TRBV6-5 to TRBJ2-2; TRBD1 agrees at 10 bases. The clonotype comes from an adult woman who had mild COVID-19 (a few samples of this study predate the infection). Cell type and time point are not known. The CDR3: CASSLGQGIAGELFF. CDR3 coding DNA: TGTGCCAGCAGTTTGGGACAGGGGATAGCCGGGGAGCTGTTTTTT.